This TCR beta chain derives from a study of a mutant IDH1 vaccine in newly diagnosed glioma. Time point specified: week 47, end of study. Topical imiquimod was applied with each vaccine dose, which held 300 ug of mutant IDH1 20-mer peptide. About this clone: The antigen is unknown.

Study-wide results and limits: Immune responses induced by vaccination arose in 90% to 95% of the patients.

The CDR3 spans 15 residues. Germline CDR1 reads SGHKS; CDR2 reads YYEKEE (reference sequence). Trimming left V 0 bases short and J 5 bases short, with 14 bases between. Sequenced by immunoSEQ multiplex PCR; TCRdb stores in-frame clones only, minus some. Among about 85,000 clones listed, roughly 91% were seen once. The chain carries TRBV5-5 and TRBJ2-5; D unresolved. The source of this sequence is a woman between 45 and 60 years old with glioma. The sequencing used PBMCs, collected from a glioma patient whose treatment included an IDH1 peptide vaccine. The CDR3 is CASSLVVVRLETQYF. The CDR3 region has the DNA TGTGCCAGCAGCTTGGTGGTAGTTCGGTTGGAGACCCAGTACTTC.